Listed here are 19 T cell receptor beta chains from one sample, sequenced in a study. Each CDR3 protein gets one entry after TCRdb re-called the RT-PCR reads with MiXCR. This sample has almost 700,000 distinct CDR3 sequences, with over 12% found just once. The sequenced sample consisted of memory CD4+ T cells from blood. All receptors derive from a female donor in good health, serving as a healthy control.

This clonotype was observed once. The chain joins TRBV15 to TRBJ1-5; D uncertain. The CDR3 has 13 residues. Germline V gives CDR1 LNHNV, CDR2 YYDKDF (reference sequence). The ends were cut back, 0 bases at V and 9 bases at J, with 9 bases in the middle. CDR3 protein: CATSRDPSWPQHF. DNA for the CDR3: TGTGCCACCAGCAGAGATCCCTCCTGGCCCCAGCATTTT.

This clonotype came up a few times. This rearrangement joins TRBV12-3 or TRBV12-4 to TRBJ2-6; D gene unclear. The ends were cut back, 6 bases at V and 1 base at J, with 10 bases in the middle. This CDR3 is built from 15 residues. DNA of the CDR3: TGTGCCAGCAGCTACTTACCGTCTGGGGCCAACGTCCTGACTTTC. This sequence encodes CASSYLPSGANVLTF.

This clonotype was observed a few times. The rearrangement links TRBV3-1 to TRBJ2-2; D tentatively reads TRBD1 or TRBD2 (7 bases each). Germline CDR1 LGHDT, CDR2 YNNKEL (reference sequence). The V and J ends lost 0 bases and 6 bases respectively, with 11 bases between them. The CDR3 has 15 amino acids. The CDR3 protein is CASSQEQGRAGELFF. DNA for the CDR3: TGTGCCAGCAGCCAAGAACAGGGGAGGGCCGGGGAGCTGTTTTTT.

This clonotype showed up many times. The CDR3 bases are TGTGCCAGCACCATACCTAGCCCAGAGACCCAGTACTTC. Protein product: CASTIPSPETQYF. This chain joins TRBV7-2 and TRBJ2-5; maybe TRBD2 (5 bases). The CDR3 sequence is 13 residues long. CDR1 and CDR2 from the germline V gene are SGHTA and FQGNSA. V lost 7 bases and J 4 bases, leaving 13 bases between the germline ends. Complete variable domain (other parts from reference TRBV7-2 and TRBJ2-5): GAGVSQSPSNKVTEKGKDVELRCDPISGHTALYWYRQSLGQGLEFLIYFQGNSAPDKSGLPSDRFSAERTGGSVSTLTIQRTQQEDSAVYLCASTIPSPETQYFGPGTRLLVL.

This clonotype has ten or more counts. The chain uses TRBV27 and TRBJ2-7; either TRBD1 or TRBD2 may fit D (5 bases each). V lost 0 bases and J 1 base, leaving 13 bases between the germline ends. The CDR3 totals 16 residues. From germline, CDR1 is MNHEY and CDR2 SMNVEV (reference sequence). The CDR3 nucleotides are TGTGCCAGCAGTTTATCGCCCCGGGACGAATCCTACGAGCAGTACTTC. It codes for CASSLSPRDESYEQYF.

In its sample, this clonotype was seen a few times. The genes are TRBV12-5 and TRBJ1-5; maybe TRBD1 (6 bases). The CDR3 is 18 amino acids. Germline V gene data show CDR1 as LGHNT and CDR2 as FRNRAP. V was pared by 6 bases and J by 0 bases, with 21 bases between. CDR3 coding DNA: TGTGCTAGTGGCAAGGAACCCCCGACAGGAGATAGCAATCAGCCCCAGCATTTT. This gives the protein CASGKEPPTGDSNQPQHF.

The table lists this clonotype with many counts. The V call is TRBV5-1, the J call TRBJ2-5; perhaps TRBD1 as D (5 bases). Germline CDR1 SGHRS, CDR2 YFSETQ. The CDR3 length is 16 residues. With 3 bases removed from V and 2 bases from J, the gap between germline ends came to 17 bases. For the CDR3, the DNA is TGCGCCAGCAGCTCCCAAGGGCAGGGAATTCAAGAGACCCAGTACTTC. Its protein product is CASSSQGQGIQETQYF.

This clonotype was counted between two and nine times. V usage is TRBV24-1 and J usage is TRBJ2-3, with D possibly TRBD2 on 6 matching bases. Germline loops: CDR1 KGHDR, CDR2 SFDVKD. Trimming took 2 bases from V and 4 from J, leaving 15 bases between them. This CDR3 is built from 16 residues. In nucleotides, the CDR3 is TGTGCCACCAGTGATTCGCTAAGGGGAGGTGCAGATACGCAGTATTTT. Translated: CATSDSLRGGADTQYF.

This clonotype was recorded a few times. J is TRBJ2-7 and V is TRBV18, with D unresolved. V was shortened by 5 bases and J by 1 base, with 9 bases between the two germline ends. Per germline, CDR1 KGHSH and CDR2 LQKENI. This CDR3 has 13 residues. CDR3 nucleotide sequence: TGTGCCAGCTCATACACGCTTTCCTACGAGCAGTACTTC. It yields the protein CASSYTLSYEQYF.

This clonotype showed up just a few times. This chain links TRBV7-2 with TRBJ2-1, with D perhaps matching TRBD2 (6 bases). The CDR3 is made up of 14 amino acids. CDR1 and CDR2 (germline): SGHTA, FQGNSA. V dropped 2 bases and J dropped 13 bases, with 18 bases sitting between them. CDR3 sequence (DNA): TGTGCCAGCAGCTTAACACTAGCCCAAGAGGTTCAGTTCTTC. The encoded protein is CASSLTLAQEVQFF.

On this clonotype itself: A read error may be the cause here, since a much bigger clone is one base away. The rearrangement links TRBV20-1 to TRBJ1-2; D is undetermined. Looked up from germline, CDR1 is DFQATT and CDR2 is SNEGSKA (reference sequence). V shed 3 bases and J shed 4 bases, with 15 bases lying between them. The CDR3 extends over 14 amino acids. CDR3 sequence: CSASVHSALYGYTF. CDR3 in DNA: TGCAGTGCTAGCGTACACTCAGCCCTCTATGGCTACACCTTC.

This clonotype was recorded at least ten times. The chain uses TRBV6-6 and TRBJ2-1; D is undetermined. The CDR3 runs to 15 residues. The ends were cut back, 0 bases at V and 4 bases at J, with 10 bases in the middle. Germline CDR1 is MNHNY and CDR2 is SVGAGI (reference sequence). CDR3 protein: CASSYSNLNYNEQFF. Written as DNA, the CDR3 is TGTGCCAGCAGTTACTCGAATCTCAATTACAATGAGCAGTTCTTC.

At least ten counts were recorded for this clonotype. The CDR3 spells CASSHGHYGYTF. CDR3 nucleotide sequence: TGTGCCAGCAGCCACGGACATTATGGCTACACCTTC. The gene calls are TRBV4-2 and TRBJ1-2, with D possibly matching TRBD1 (5 bases). Germline V gives CDR1 LGHNA, CDR2 YNFKEQ. V was trimmed by 3 bases and J by 5 bases, leaving 7 bases between them. The CDR3 totals 12 residues.

This chain connects TRBV5-1 to TRBJ2-2; 7 positions match TRBD2. The CDR3 loop spans 15 amino acids. Germline-derived CDR1 and CDR2 are SGHRS and YFSETQ. V lost 3 bases, J lost 1 base, and 3 bases stayed unmatched. CDR3 DNA sequence: TGCGCCAGCAGCTGGGGACTACAGAACACCGGGGAGCTGTTTTTT. It is translated as CASSWGLQNTGELFF.

This clonotype is a singleton in its sample. The gene calls are TRBV24-1 and TRBJ1-4, with a tentative D call TRBD1 (6 bases). The germline V and J ends were trimmed by 6 bases and 4 bases, with 8 bases remaining between them. The germline gives CDR1 KGHDR, CDR2 SFDVKD. This CDR3 region has 13 residues. CDR3 residues: CATSSRGNEKLFF. CDR3 nucleotides: TGTGCCACCAGTTCCAGGGGTAATGAAAAACTGTTTTTT.

V is TRBV24-1 and J is TRBJ2-1; possibly TRBD1 or TRBD2 for D (6 bases each). The CDR3 contains 15 residues. V was cut by 1 base and J by 9 bases, with 15 bases left in between. Per the germline V gene, CDR1 is KGHDR and CDR2 is SFDVKD. The CDR3 loop reads CATSDFGGALSEQFF. In DNA, the CDR3 is TGTGCCACCAGTGATTTCGGGGGCGCATTAAGTGAGCAGTTCTTC.

The V call is TRBV14, the J call TRBJ2-3; 9 bases are a match to TRBD2. Germline CDR1 reads SGHDN; CDR2 reads FVKESK. Trimming took 6 bases from V and 3 from J; bases not matched to a gene: 7. The CDR3 consists of 15 residues. CDR3 nucleotide sequence: TGTGCCAGCAGTTTTAGCGGGAGACAAACAGATACGCAGTATTTT. It translates to CASSFSGRQTDTQYF.

This clonotype was counted only a few times. The gene calls are TRBV6-5 and TRBJ1-1, with D possibly TRBD1 on 5 matching bases. Trimming cost V 6 bases and J 6 bases, with 26 bases left between them. CDR1 and CDR2 (germline): MNHEY, SVGAGI. The CDR3 consists of 17 residues. This CDR3 reads CASRRGYGPNSAAEAFF. The CDR3 nucleotides are TGTGCCAGCAGAAGGGGTTACGGGCCGAATTCAGCGGCTGAAGCTTTCTTT.

The chain combines TRBV24-1 with TRBJ2-1; 7 bases line up with TRBD2. The CDR3 is made up of 17 amino acids. The germline V gene has CDR1 KGHDR and CDR2 SFDVKD. V shed 9 bases and J 5 bases; nucleotides not matched to a gene: 18. CDR3 loop: CATASRRRERENNEQFF. In DNA form, the CDR3 reads TGTGCCACCGCCAGCCGGAGGCGGGAGCGGGAAAACAATGAGCAGTTCTTC.